These T cell receptor beta chains were read from a single sample in a study of shared clonotypes between healthy human individuals. The repertoire was sequenced with immunoSEQ multiplex PCR; TCRdb's copy has only in-frame clones and lacks some. This table holds about 680,000 clones, 73% found once. Sequences were obtained from memory CD4+ T cells sorted from blood. Source of these receptors: a woman aged 25 to 39 in good health. Each CDR3 is given with its conserved first and last residue. The D gene is left open where the match is weak. A row's size may be missing; if present it is once, few, many or a size class.

>TRBD2|TRBJ2-1|few|TRBV19
TGTGCCAGTAGTCCCTGGACTAGCGGGGCCCTGAAATACTACAATGAGCAGTTCTTC
CASSPWTSGALKYYNEQFF
>TRBD1|TRBJ1-1|.|TRBV5-4
TGTGCCAGCAGCTTGGGACAGGGGGAATGGGCTGAAGCTTTCTTT
CASSLGQGEWAEAFF
>TRBD1|TRBJ1-5|.|TRBV19
TGTGCCAGTAGTTCGACAGGGAGTGTGGAGCCCCAGCATTTT
CASSSTGSVEPQHF
>TRBD2|TRBJ2-2|.|TRBV4-2
TGTGCCAGCAGCCAAGATCTAACTAGCGGGAGGAACACCGGGGAGCTGTTTTTT
CASSQDLTSGRNTGELFF
>.|TRBJ1-5|.|TRBV28
TGTGCCAGCAGTTTCCCGACTCCCTGGGACGCTCCACAGCCCCAGCATTTT
CASSFPTPWDAPQPQHF
>.|TRBJ2-2|many|TRBV7-3
TGTGCCAGCAGCTTAACTAGTACAGCACTAGATAGCGGGGAGCTGTTTTTT
CASSLTSTALDSGELFF
>.|TRBJ2-6|.|TRBV7-2
TGTGCCAGTGGACAGTTTTCCTCTGGGGCCAACGTCCTGACTTTC
CASGQFSSGANVLTF
>.|TRBJ2-2|.|TRBV2
TGTGCCAGCAGTCTTGCTGGCGGGAAGGACGGGGAGCTGTTTTTT
CASSLAGGKDGELFF
>TRBD1|TRBJ2-1|.|TRBV6-6
TGTGCCAGCAGTTACTCAACAGGGGGCAATGAGCAGTTCTTC
CASSYSTGGNEQFF
>.|TRBJ1-2|.|TRBV9
TGTGCCAGCAGCGTAGGTGGGGACATCTATGGCTACACCTTC
CASSVGGDIYGYTF
>.|TRBJ2-7|once|TRBV15
TGTGCCACCAGCAGAGATCGGCTCGGTCGGGCCTACGAGCAGTACTTC
CATSRDRLGRAYEQYF
>.|TRBJ1-1|.|TRBV7-9
TGTGCCAGCGTTGGACATGTCACTGAAGCTTTCTTT
CASVGHVTEAFF
>.|TRBJ2-1|.|TRBV15
TGTGCCACCAGCAGAGAGTTGGCCCTCTACAATGAGCAGTTCTTC
CATSRELALYNEQFF
>.|TRBJ2-2|.|TRBV6-4
TGTGCCAGCAGTGATTACACCGGGGAGCTGTTTTTT
CASSDYTGELFF
>.|TRBJ1-3|.|TRBV2
TGTGCCAGCAGTGAAGCGGACGCAGGTGGAAACACCATATATTTT
CASSEADAGGNTIYF
>TRBD1|TRBJ2-2|.|TRBV28
TGTGCCAGCAGACCCGACAGGGGGTCGAACACCGGGGAGCTGTTTTTT
CASRPDRGSNTGELFF
>TRBD1|TRBJ1-4|.|TRBV30
TGTGCCTGGAATCAGGGGGCGCTTGGGAAACTGTTTTTT
CAWNQGALGKLFF
>TRBD1|TRBJ1-2|.|TRBV6-6
TGTGCCAGCATTACTACAGGGGGCCGTGGCTACACCTTC
CASITTGGRGYTF
>TRBD2|TRBJ2-7|.|TRBV28
TGTGCCAGCGGGGAGCCCAGCGGGGCCACCTACGAGCAGTACTTC
CASGEPSGATYEQYF